This TCR beta chain was profiled in a study of regulatory T cells in long-lasting Graves disease. iRepertoire HTBI primers and Arm-PCR of CDR3 regions built TCR beta libraries. TCRdb used MiXCR to reprocess the multiplex PCR reads, holding one entry per CDR3 protein. This table holds about 610,000 distinct CDR3 sequences, roughly 16% found once. Time point given: newly diagnosed GD, antithyroid drugs for less than 3 months. From PBMCs, RNA was extracted and then used to make the TCR library. Germline CDR1 LNHDA, CDR2 SQIVND (reference sequence). Trimming took off 6 bases at V and 8 bases at J, with 22 bases between the two ends. This CDR3 region has 15 residues. These data were likewise used in another study, on T cells in Graves' hyperthyroidism and ophthalmopathy.

This TCR derives from a man between 18 and 35 years old with Graves disease. The chain recombines TRBV19 with TRBJ1-1, with D perhaps TRBD1 (5 bases). This material consisted of peripheral blood mononuclear cells (PBMCs), taken at new diagnosis, from a patient treated with antithyroid drugs. CDR3 loop: CASSTFAGGGKEAFF. Written as DNA, the CDR3 is TGTGCCAGTAGCACCTTCGCCGGGGGAGGCAAAGAAGCTTTCTTT.